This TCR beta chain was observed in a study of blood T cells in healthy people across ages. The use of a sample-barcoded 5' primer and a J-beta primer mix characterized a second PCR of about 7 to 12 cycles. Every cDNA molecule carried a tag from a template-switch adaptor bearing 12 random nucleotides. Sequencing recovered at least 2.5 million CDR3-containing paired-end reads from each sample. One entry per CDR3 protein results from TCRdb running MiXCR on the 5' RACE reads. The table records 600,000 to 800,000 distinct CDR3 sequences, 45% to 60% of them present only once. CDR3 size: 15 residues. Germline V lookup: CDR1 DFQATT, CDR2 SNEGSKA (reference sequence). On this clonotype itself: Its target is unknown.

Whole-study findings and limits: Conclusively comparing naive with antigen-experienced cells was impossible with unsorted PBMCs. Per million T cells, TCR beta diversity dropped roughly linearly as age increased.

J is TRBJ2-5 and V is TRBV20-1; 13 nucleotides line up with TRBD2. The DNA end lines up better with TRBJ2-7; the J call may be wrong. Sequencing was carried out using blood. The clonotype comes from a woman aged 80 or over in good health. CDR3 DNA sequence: TGCAGTGCGTACGGGACTAGCGGGGACTCCTACGAGCAGTACTTC. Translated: CSAYGTSGDSYEQYF.